Ten or more counts support the clone carrying this T cell receptor beta chain. Its specificity is not known. This sample is drawn from a study of response to subunit inactivated influenza vaccine. Broader study findings: The authors suggested that few new T cells are recruited per seasonal influenza vaccination.

Each CDR3 protein is one row after TCRdb ran MiXCR on the RT-PCR reads. Of a few hundred thousand distinct CDR3 sequences in the sample, about 12% were seen once. The CDR3 runs to 15 residues. V was shortened by 2 bases and J by 1 base, with 12 bases between the two germline ends. The V gene's germline CDR1 is SQVTM and CDR2 ANQGSEA. The TCR was taken from a man aged 45 to 65 who received an inactivated influenza vaccine. Specimen: non-naive T cells sorted from PBMCs, collected around 14 days before vaccination. The chain carries TRBV29-1 and TRBJ2-1, with D perhaps matching TRBD1 (6 bases). The CDR3 loop reads CSVETGTFSYNEQFF. The CDR3 DNA follows: TGCAGCGTTGAAACCGGGACATTTTCCTACAATGAGCAGTTCTTC.